This is a list of T cell receptor beta chains from one sample in a study of blood T cell repertoires in COVID-19. TCRdb's table, derived via immunoSEQ multiplex PCR, lists solely in-frame clones and lacks some. The table lists about 56,000 clones, around 90% of them singletons. Sequenced: peripheral blood. The receptors derive from a human donor in a cohort sampled during active COVID-19. Both conserved end residues are part of each CDR3. The D gene is left open where the match is weak. Part of the rows lack a size; the others show once, few, many or a class for expanded clones.

v_call,j_call,d_call,clone_size,cdr3_aa,cdr3_nt
TRBV9,TRBJ2-7,TRBD1,few,CASSVEAGGAYEQYF,TGTGCCAGCAGCGTAGAGGCAGGGGGCGCCTACGAGCAGTACTTC
TRBV11-2,TRBJ2-3,-,-,CASSPILRGSTDTQYF,TGTGCCAGCAGCCCCATTTTAAGGGGGTCGACAGATACGCAGTATTTT
TRBV7-2,TRBJ1-6,-,-,CASSETGGWGYNSPLHF,TGTGCCAGCAGCGAGACGGGGGGCTGGGGGTATAATTCACCCCTCCACTTT
TRBV4-3,TRBJ2-6,-,-,CASSQDQAGRPSGANVLTF,TGCGCCAGCAGCCAAGATCAGGCGGGCAGGCCCTCTGGGGCCAACGTCCTGACTTTC
TRBV30,TRBJ2-6,-,-,CAWVLSSGANVLTF,TGTGCCTGGGTGCTCAGCTCTGGGGCCAACGTCCTGACTTTC
TRBV7-9,TRBJ2-2,-,-,CASSLARTVNTGELFF,TGTGCCAGCAGCTTAGCCCGGACAGTGAACACCGGGGAGCTGTTTTTT
TRBV6-2/TRBV6-3,TRBJ2-3,-,-,CASSYGRGTQYF,TGTGCCAGCAGTTACGGGCGGGGTACGCAGTATTTT
TRBV4-1,TRBJ1-1,-,few,CASSPPLGGAGGTEAFF,TGCGCCAGCAGCCCTCCACTAGGGGGGGCGGGTGGCACTGAAGCTTTCTTT
TRBV27,TRBJ2-7,TRBD2,-,CASSFGGGYEQYF,TGTGCCAGCAGTTTCGGGGGGGGCTACGAGCAGTACTTC
TRBV5-5,TRBJ1-4,TRBD1,-,CASSLYLGQGDEKLFF,TGTGCCAGCAGCTTGTACTTGGGACAGGGGGATGAAAAACTGTTTTTT
TRBV7-9,TRBJ2-3,-,-,CASSLDRFTDTQYF,TGTGCCAGCAGCTTAGACAGATTCACAGATACGCAGTATTTT
TRBV12-5,TRBJ1-2,-,-,CASGARGWGYTF,TGTGCTAGTGGGGCCAGGGGTTGGGGCTACACCTTC
TRBV19,TRBJ1-5,TRBD1,few,CASSFHRQGRNQPQHF,TGTGCCAGTAGTTTCCACCGACAGGGAAGAAATCAGCCCCAGCATTTT
TRBV7-9,TRBJ1-1,-,-,CASSWWQGNTEAFF,TGTGCCAGCAGCTGGTGGCAGGGAAACACTGAAGCTTTCTTT
TRBV25-1,TRBJ2-6,-,-,CASSEGSSGANVLTF,TGTGCCAGCAGTGAAGGGAGCTCTGGGGCCAACGTCCTGACTTTC
TRBV5-1,TRBJ1-2,-,-,CASSAPTGTGGYTF,TGCGCCAGCAGCGCCCCGACAGGAACTGGGGGCTACACCTTC
TRBV4-3,TRBJ2-4,TRBD2,-,CASSPDEGTSGGVGKNIQYF,TGCGCCAGCAGCCCTGACGAAGGGACTAGCGGGGGGGTAGGCAAAAACATTCAGTACTTC
TRBV4-3,TRBJ2-1,TRBD2,-,CASSRLAGSLNEQFF,TGCGCCAGCAGCCGACTAGCGGGGAGTCTGAATGAGCAGTTCTTC
TRBV5-1,TRBJ1-3,-,-,CASSLGVRAGNTIYF,TGCGCCAGCAGCTTGGGAGTACGCGCAGGAAACACCATATATTTT
TRBV19,TRBJ2-2,-,-,CASSIVAGLYSGGELFF,TGTGCCAGTAGTATAGTTGCAGGGTTATATTCTGGCGGGGAGCTGTTTTTT
TRBV7-2,TRBJ1-6,-,-,CASSFAGRDSPLHF,TGTGCCAGCAGCTTCGCGGGTCGGGATTCACCCCTCCACTTT
TRBV15,TRBJ2-2,TRBD2,-,CATSRATSGGNTGELFF,TGTGCCACCAGCAGAGCTACTAGCGGGGGGAACACCGGGGAGCTGTTTTTT
TRBV18,TRBJ1-1,-,-,CASSRYQGNTEAFF,TGTGCCAGCTCACGCTATCAGGGGAACACTGAAGCTTTCTTT
TRBV5-1,TRBJ2-5,-,-,CASSLEFARETQYF,TGCGCCAGCAGCTTGGAGTTTGCGAGAGAGACCCAGTACTTC
TRBV4-3,TRBJ2-4,TRBD1,-,CASSLGGQGQNIQYF,TGCGCCAGCAGCCTGGGCGGACAGGGGCAAAACATTCAGTACTTC
TRBV27,TRBJ1-2,TRBD1,-,CASRRNTGGYGGYTF,TGTGCCAGCAGGAGAAACACAGGGGGTTACGGCGGCTACACCTTC
TRBV28,TRBJ1-5,TRBD1,-,CASSLGTGYNQPQHF,TGTGCCAGCAGTTTAGGGACAGGGTACAATCAGCCCCAGCATTTT
TRBV30,TRBJ1-2,-,-,CAWATLGGGSGYTF,TGTGCCTGGGCGACGCTGGGGGGTGGTAGTGGCTACACCTTC
TRBV21-1,TRBJ1-4,-,-,CASSKGAGGGRVEEKLFF,TGTGCCAGCAGCAAAGGGGCCGGGGGTGGCAGGGTTGAGGAAAAACTGTTTTTT
TRBV29-1,TRBJ1-1,-,-,CSALGGRNTEAFF,TGCAGCGCCTTGGGGGGTCGAAACACTGAAGCTTTCTTT
TRBV19,TRBJ2-1,TRBD1,once,CASSIAGQGPGNEQFF,TGTGCCAGTAGTATAGCGGGACAGGGCCCGGGCAATGAGCAGTTCTTC
TRBV4-3,TRBJ1-3,-,-,CASSQEAGYGNTIYF,TGCGCCAGCAGCCAAGAGGCAGGTTACGGAAACACCATATATTTT
TRBV19,TRBJ2-3,TRBD2,-,CASSIFSGGLTDTQYF,TGTGCCAGTAGTATTTTTTCGGGGGGACTCACAGATACGCAGTATTTT
TRBV6-2/TRBV6-3,TRBJ2-5,-,-,CASSYSITDKETQYF,TGTGCCAGCAGTTACTCGATCACGGACAAAGAGACCCAGTACTTC
TRBV12-5,TRBJ2-1,TRBD2,few,CASGLVYSGGAGEQFF,TGTGCTAGTGGTTTGGTATACAGCGGGGGGGCCGGTGAGCAGTTCTTC
TRBV9,TRBJ1-5,TRBD1,-,CASSVGQGMFGNQPQHF,TGTGCCAGCAGCGTAGGACAGGGGATGTTTGGCAATCAGCCCCAGCATTTT
TRBV7-3,TRBJ1-5,-,few,CASSPSGHSNQPQHF,TGTGCCAGCAGCCCGTCGGGACACTCCAATCAGCCCCAGCATTTT
TRBV25-1,TRBJ1-5,-,few,CASSEFERDPGQPQHF,TGTGCCAGCAGTGAATTTGAGAGGGATCCGGGTCAGCCCCAGCATTTT
TRBV5-1,TRBJ1-4,TRBD1,-,CASSYRGGNEKLFF,TGCGCCAGCAGCTACAGGGGGGGTAATGAAAAACTGTTTTTT
TRBV5-1,TRBJ1-1,-,-,CASSHQGFTEAFF,TGCGCCAGCAGCCACCAGGGGTTCACTGAAGCTTTCTTT
TRBV3-1/TRBV3-2,TRBJ2-5,TRBD2,-,CASSPGLAARQETQYF,TGTGCCAGCAGCCCCGGACTAGCGGCCCGCCAAGAGACCCAGTACTTC
TRBV4-1,TRBJ1-6,-,few,CASSQDRAGYNSPLHF,TGCGCCAGCAGCCAAGATCGTGCAGGATATAACTCACCCCTCCACTTT
TRBV5-4,TRBJ1-3,-,once,CASSLSRSSGNTIYF,TGTGCCAGCAGCTTATCCCGGAGTTCTGGAAACACCATATATTTT
TRBV10-3,TRBJ2-7,TRBD1,-,CAILASSGTGGTYEQYF,TGTGCCATCCTGGCATCCAGCGGGACAGGGGGAACCTACGAGCAGTACTTC
TRBV30,TRBJ1-5,-,-,CAWIPQGSSNQPQHF,TGTGCCTGGATTCCGCAGGGGAGCAGCAATCAGCCCCAGCATTTT
TRBV25-1,TRBJ1-5,TRBD1,-,CASSSTGTGLNQPQHF,TGTGCCAGCAGTTCTACCGGGACAGGCCTTAATCAGCCCCAGCATTTT